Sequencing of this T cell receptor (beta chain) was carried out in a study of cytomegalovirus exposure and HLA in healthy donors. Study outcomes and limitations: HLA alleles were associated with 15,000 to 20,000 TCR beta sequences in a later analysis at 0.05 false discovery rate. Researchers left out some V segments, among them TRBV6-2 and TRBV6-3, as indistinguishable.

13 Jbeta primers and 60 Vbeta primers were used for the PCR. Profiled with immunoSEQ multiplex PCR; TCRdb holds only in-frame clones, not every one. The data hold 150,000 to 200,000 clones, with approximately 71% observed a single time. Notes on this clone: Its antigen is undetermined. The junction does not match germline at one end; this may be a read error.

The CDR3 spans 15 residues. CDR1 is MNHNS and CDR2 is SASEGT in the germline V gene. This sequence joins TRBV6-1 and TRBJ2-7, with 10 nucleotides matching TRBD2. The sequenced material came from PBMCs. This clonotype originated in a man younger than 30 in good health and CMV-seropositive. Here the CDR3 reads CASREGASGRIEQYF. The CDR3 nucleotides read TGTGCCAGCAGGGAAGGGGCTAGCGGGAGAATCGAGCAGTACTTC.